Listed below are T cell receptor beta chains from one sample, sequenced in a study of blood T cells in healthy people across ages. TCRdb passed the 5' RACE reads through MiXCR, listing each CDR3 protein once. The profile shows about 1.7 million distinct CDR3 sequences, roughly 28% of them singletons. Specimen: blood. The receptors stem from a woman aged 25-40 years in good health. Each CDR3 is given with its conserved first and last residue. Fields, in order: V gene, J gene, D gene, clone size, CDR3 DNA, CDR3 protein. The D gene is left open where the match is weak. Clone sizes are given selectively: once, few, many, or a class where the clone is expanded.

TRBV7-9,TRBJ2-5,-,few,TGTGCCAGCAGCTTAGATTCTGGGTCCGAGACCCAGTACTTC,CASSLDSGSETQYF
TRBV7-2,TRBJ2-3,TRBD2,-,TGTGCCAGCAGCTTCACTAGCGGGCGAACGAATACGCAGTATTTT,CASSFTSGRTNTQYF
TRBV4-3,TRBJ2-5,-,-,TGCGCCAGCAGCCAAGAAAGTTTGGGGAACCGGGAGACCCAGTACTTC,CASSQESLGNRETQYF
TRBV9,TRBJ1-2,-,many,TGTGCCAGCAGCCCCCCCTCTCATGGCTACACCTTC,CASSPPSHGYTF
TRBV7-6,TRBJ1-2,-,-,TGTGCCAGCAGCTTAGGAGTGGGTCATGGCTACACCTTC,CASSLGVGHGYTF
TRBV14,TRBJ2-1,TRBD2,-,TGTGCCAGCAGCCAAGACAGGAGGGACTACAAGAATGAGCAGTTCTTC,CASSQDRRDYKNEQFF
TRBV28,TRBJ2-7,-,many,TGTGCCAGCAGCCTTGGGACGGGGCGGAGGGAGCAGTACTTC,CASSLGTGRREQYF
TRBV6-6,TRBJ1-4,-,few,TGTGCCAGCAGTGCAGGACAGTCGGGAAAACTGTTTTTT,CASSAGQSGKLFF
TRBV20-1,TRBJ1-5,TRBD1,few,TGCAGTGCTACCCCCAGGGGGCCCAGTCAGCCCCAGCATTTT,CSATPRGPSQPQHF
TRBV10-3,TRBJ1-1,-,-,TGTGCCATCAGTGCCGGTTCTGAAGCTTTCTTT,CAISAGSEAFF
TRBV12-3/TRBV12-4,TRBJ2-5,TRBD2,-,TGTGCCAGCAGTTTTTCGCTAGCGGGAGGGCCGGGGGAAGAGACCCAGTACTTC,CASSFSLAGGPGEETQYF
TRBV5-1,TRBJ2-7,-,-,TGCGCCAGCAGATTGGAAATAGGGGGGAGCGAGCAGTACTTC,CASRLEIGGSEQYF